This paragraph covers one T cell receptor beta chain sequence. What it binds is unknown. This record belongs to a study of response to subunit inactivated influenza vaccine. Each CDR3 protein gets one entry after TCRdb re-called the RT-PCR reads with MiXCR. The data show around 530,000 distinct CDR3 sequences, about an eighth seen once. Overall study results and limits: Few new T cells, the authors suggested, are recruited by each seasonal influenza vaccination.

Sequenced here: PBMCs from blood, sampled on the day of vaccination. This TCR was recovered from a man aged 45 to 65 who received an inactivated influenza vaccine.

For the CDR3, the DNA is TGTGCCAGCAGACCTTTAGGAGGAGATACGCAGTATTTT. Protein: CASRPLGGDTQYF. The chain is built from TRBV6-6 and TRBJ2-3; D is perhaps TRBD2 (5 bases). From germline, CDR1 is MNHNY and CDR2 SVGAGI (reference sequence). CDR3 length: 13 residues. The germline V and J ends were trimmed by 6 bases and 5 bases, with 12 bases remaining between them.